Listed here are 28 T cell receptor beta chains from one sample, sequenced in a study of response to subunit inactivated influenza vaccine. Each CDR3 protein is one row after TCRdb ran MiXCR on the RT-PCR reads. The repertoire holds 500,000 to 600,000 distinct CDR3 sequences, approximately 13% seen once, with less than 15% in the top ten. This specimen was PBMCs from blood, taken more than 35 days after vaccination. The source of these receptors is a man aged 45-65 years who received an inactivated influenza vaccine.

This clonotype showed up just a few times. The chain employs TRBV2 and TRBJ2-1, with 8 bases lining up with TRBD2. The CDR3 is made up of 13 amino acids. Germline V gene sequence: CDR1 SNHLY, CDR2 FYNNEI. The J segment lost 9 bases and the V segment lost 2 bases, leaving 3 bases of the junction unmatched. The CDR3 region has the DNA TGTGCCAGCAGTGAAAGCGCGGGGGGTGAGCAGTTCTTC. Amino acids: CASSESAGGEQFF.

The V gene is TRBV10-3, the J gene TRBJ1-3; D not certain. V gave up 0 bases and J gave up 3 bases, with 3 bases separating them. The CDR3 length is 13 residues. The V gene's germline CDR1 is ENHRY and CDR2 SYGVKD. Here the CDR3 reads CAISESVGNTIYF. CDR3 in DNA: TGTGCCATCAGTGAGTCCGTTGGAAACACCATATATTTT.

The genes are TRBV10-2 and TRBJ2-1; 12 bases are a match to TRBD2. This CDR3 has 16 amino acids. Germline assignment: CDR1 WSHSY and CDR2 SAAADI. After removal of 6 bases from V and 4 bases from J, the junction contained 7 bases not matched to a gene. The CDR3 DNA sequence: TGCGCCAGCAGCGACGAGGGACTAGCGGGTTACAATGAGCAGTTCTTC. This gives the protein CASSDEGLAGYNEQFF.

The chain uses TRBV24-1 and TRBJ2-5; TRBD1 matches at 8 bases. Trimming at V came to 6 bases and at J to 1 base, leaving 6 bases not matched to a gene. The CDR3 sequence is 15 residues long. Germline loops: CDR1 KGHDR, CDR2 SFDVKD. The CDR3: CATSQTGVPQETQYF. CDR3 bases: TGTGCCACCAGTCAGACAGGGGTACCCCAAGAGACCCAGTACTTC.

This clonotype was picked up a small number of times. The gene calls are TRBV20-1 and TRBJ2-7; maybe TRBD1 (6 bases). The V end lost 3 bases, the J end lost 3 bases, and 15 bases lay between the germline ends. This CDR3 comprises 14 residues. CDR1 DFQATT and CDR2 SNEGSKA come from the germline V gene (reference sequence). CDR3 in DNA: TGCAGTGCTAGGCGCCGGGACACGTACTACGAGCAGTACTTC. As protein: CSARRRDTYYEQYF.

The V call is TRBV6-1, the J call TRBJ2-4, with TRBD1 as a possible D gene (5 bases). The CDR3 spans 14 residues. The V and J ends lost 7 bases and 5 bases respectively, with 15 bases between them. Germline V gene data show CDR1 as MNHNS and CDR2 as SASEGT. The CDR3 sequence is CASTATVSQNIQYF. The CDR3 nucleotides are TGTGCCAGCACCGCGACAGTTAGCCAAAACATTCAGTACTTC.

The chain joins TRBV11-2 to TRBJ2-5; 9 bases line up with TRBD2. The V segment lost 0 bases and the J segment 4 bases; nucleotides outside the gene matches: 3. In germline, CDR1 is SGHAT, CDR2 FQNNGV. The CDR3 consists of 15 residues. Written as DNA, the CDR3 is TGTGCCAGCAGCTTAGACGGGACTAGCCGAGAGACCCAGTACTTC. Its protein product is CASSLDGTSRETQYF.

There are many counts of this clonotype. The chain carries TRBV12-3 or TRBV12-4 and TRBJ2-2, with 8 positions matching TRBD2. The CDR3 covers 20 residues. Trimming cost V 5 bases and J 0 bases; bases outside gene matches: 17. This CDR3 reads CASSLLAVREGLPNTGELFF. In DNA, the CDR3 is TGTGCCAGCAGTCTCTTAGCGGTCCGGGAGGGGCTTCCGAACACCGGGGAGCTGTTTTTT.

This clonotype was picked up many times. J is TRBJ2-3 and V is TRBV4-2, with 7 positions matching TRBD1. Germline V lookup: CDR1 LGHNA, CDR2 YNFKEQ. Unmatched junction bases numbered 5, after V lost 3 bases and J lost 2 bases. CDR3 size: 15 residues. This CDR3 is CASSQADRVTDTQYF. CDR3 sequence (DNA): TGTGCCAGCAGCCAGGCTGACAGGGTCACAGATACGCAGTATTTT.

The chain couples TRBV4-1 to TRBJ2-1, with a possible D match to TRBD1 (6 bases). Looked up from germline, CDR1 is MGHRA and CDR2 is YSYEKL. The CDR3 is 14 residues long. V was shortened by 1 base and J by 7 bases, with 11 bases between the two germline ends. The CDR3 region is CASSQGWGPNEQFF. The CDR3 DNA sequence: TGCGCCAGCAGCCAAGGATGGGGGCCGAATGAGCAGTTCTTC.

This clonotype was detected a few times. The chain carries TRBV29-1 and TRBJ2-3; D is unresolved. The CDR3 extends over 14 amino acids. Trimming cost V 7 bases and J 5 bases, with 19 bases left between them. In germline, CDR1 is SQVTM, CDR2 ANQGSEA. CDR3 DNA sequence: TGCAGCGCCGAAGGTCTTCCGAAAGTAGATACGCAGTATTTT. It is translated as CSAEGLPKVDTQYF.

The V and J genes are TRBV12-3 or TRBV12-4 and TRBJ2-1; D unclear. V shed 4 bases and J shed 8 bases, with 9 bases lying between them. CDR3 length: 12 residues. DNA of the CDR3: TGTGCCAGCAGTTACGGCCGGGATGAGCAGTTCTTC. Encoded protein: CASSYGRDEQFF.

J is TRBJ2-2 and V is TRBV20-1, with 7 positions matching TRBD2. This CDR3 contains 16 residues. V lost 2 bases to trimming and J lost 6 bases; unmatched junction nucleotides: 12. Germline V lookup: CDR1 DFQATT, CDR2 SNEGSKA (reference sequence). CDR3: CSARNSGRRSAGELFF. CDR3 DNA sequence: TGCAGTGCTAGAAATTCCGGGAGGAGGTCGGCCGGGGAGCTGTTTTTT.

This clonotype was picked up a small number of times. The chain recombines TRBV7-6 with TRBJ2-3, with a weak D call TRBD1 (6 bases). Between the trimmed V and J ends, which lost 2 bases and 9 bases, there was a span of 18 bases. Germline V CDR1 and CDR2: SGHVS, FNYEAQ. The CDR3 consists of 15 residues. The CDR3 DNA reads TGTGCCAGCAGCTTACTTCGGCTAGGGGGAGAAACGCAGTATTTT. Amino acid sequence: CASSLLRLGGETQYF.

This chain connects TRBV30 to TRBJ2-1; TRBD2 aligns across 8 bases. The CDR3 runs to 15 residues. Per the germline V gene, CDR1 is GTSNPN and CDR2 is SVGIG (reference sequence). Germline trimming cut 0 bases from V and 4 bases from J; bases unmatched to any gene: 5. The CDR3 sequence is CAWSVQAGAYNEQFF. The CDR3 region has the DNA TGTGCCTGGAGTGTACAAGCGGGGGCATACAATGAGCAGTTCTTC.

V and J are TRBV24-1 and TRBJ1-1; D unresolved. CDR3 size: 13 residues. Trimming stripped 7 bases from V and 0 bases from J, with 8 bases between. Germline assignment: CDR1 KGHDR and CDR2 SFDVKD. CDR3 nucleotides: TGTGCCACCAGGTCAAATATGAACACTGAAGCTTTCTTT. Protein sequence: CATRSNMNTEAFF.

The table lists this clonotype with a few counts. The chain recombines TRBV6-1 with TRBJ2-4, with 10 nucleotides matching TRBD2. With 2 bases clipped from V and 13 bases from J, the junction kept 2 bases outside the gene matches. Germline values: CDR1 MNHNS, CDR2 SASEGT. The CDR3 spans 12 residues. CDR3 protein: CASSELAGVQYF. Written as DNA, the CDR3 is TGTGCCAGCAGTGAACTAGCGGGGGTCCAGTACTTC.

This clonotype showed up many times. CDR3 in amino acids: CASSQQLGNEQFF. DNA of the CDR3: TGCGCCAGCAGCCAGCAACTAGGCAATGAGCAGTTCTTC. The gene calls are TRBV4-3 and TRBJ2-1; perhaps TRBD2 as D (5 bases). Trimming left V 3 bases short and J 6 bases short, with 9 bases between. The germline V gene has CDR1 LGHNA and CDR2 YSLEER. This CDR3 has 13 residues.

This clonotype showed up just a few times. One end of the junction is discordant with germline, which a read error may explain. This chain uses TRBV7-8 with TRBJ2-6, with D unresolved. The CDR3 consists of 19 residues. CDR1 is SGHVS and CDR2 is FQNEAQ in the germline V gene. CDR3 region: CASSYPLPFLSSEANVLTF. The CDR3 nucleotides are TGTGCCAGCAGCTACCCCCTTCCTTTTCTGAGCTCTGAGGCCAACGTCCTGACTTTC.

In this sample, this clonotype turned up a few times. The chain has TRBV6-2 or TRBV6-3 and TRBJ2-1; 11 bases are a match to TRBD2. Germline values: CDR1 MNHEY, CDR2 SVGEGT. Trimming removed 8 bases from V and 5 bases from J; junction bases left unmatched: 11. The CDR3 has 16 amino acids. The CDR3 region has the DNA TGTGCCAGCCGATCACCACTAGCGGGAGTGAACAATGAGCAGTTCTTC. Protein sequence: CASRSPLAGVNNEQFF.

Many counts were recorded for this clonotype. This chain joins TRBV5-1 and TRBJ1-3; unclear D gene. V gave up 2 bases and J gave up 3 bases, with 3 bases separating them. CDR3 length: 12 residues. Germline CDR1 reads SGHRS; CDR2 reads YFSETQ. The CDR3 DNA is TGCGCCAGCAGCTTTAATGGAAACACCATATATTTT. It yields the protein CASSFNGNTIYF.

This clonotype occurred a few times. The chain couples TRBV9 to TRBJ1-2, with 9 bases matching TRBD1. V gave up 2 bases and J gave up 8 bases; unmatched junction bases: 10. This CDR3 is 15 amino acids long. Germline V gives CDR1 SGDLS, CDR2 YYNGEE. The CDR3 bases are TGTGCCAGCAGCGTCACCGGGACAGGGCTAGGGGGCTACACCTTC. Translated: CASSVTGTGLGGYTF.

V usage is TRBV18 and J usage is TRBJ2-1, with TRBD2 matching over 8 bases. The V gene end was trimmed by 1 base and the J gene end by 4 bases; junction bases not matched to a gene: 6. Germline V gene sequence: CDR1 KGHSH, CDR2 LQKENI. There are 16 residues in the CDR3. The CDR3 DNA sequence: TGTGCCAGCTCACCACGAGCGGGAGCTCTGTACAATGAGCAGTTCTTC. Translating it yields CASSPRAGALYNEQFF.

This clonotype came up a few times. CDR3 region: CASSFDRGTDTQYF. The CDR3 bases are TGTGCCAGCAGCTTCGACAGGGGTACAGATACGCAGTATTTT. This sequence joins TRBV7-2 and TRBJ2-3, with 8 bases identical to TRBD1. The CDR3 contains 14 residues. V was clipped by 3 bases and J by 3 bases; unmatched bases: 2. Germline V gene sequence: CDR1 SGHTA, CDR2 FQGNSA.

This chain links TRBV28 with TRBJ2-4, with D unresolved. The V gene lost 8 bases and the J gene lost 9 bases, with 14 bases spanning the gap. This CDR3 has 12 amino acids. Germline V CDR1 and CDR2: MDHEN, SYDVKM. The CDR3 protein is CASGKVSGIQYF. CDR3 DNA sequence: TGTGCCAGCGGAAAAGTTTCGGGCATTCAGTACTTC.

This sequence joins TRBV7-2 and TRBJ2-7; D is unclear. V gave up 4 bases and J gave up 9 bases, with 16 bases separating them. The CDR3 covers 13 residues. Germline V gene lookup returns CDR1 SGHTA and CDR2 FQGNSA. CDR3 DNA: TGTGCCAGCAGCTCCCCTCTGGTTAGTCGGCAGTACTTC. Translating gives CASSSPLVSRQYF.

This clonotype appeared a few times. V and J are TRBV24-1 and TRBJ2-1, with TRBD1 identical over 8 bases. The CDR3 runs 19 residues. The V gene's germline CDR1 is KGHDR and CDR2 SFDVKD. Trimming took 5 bases from V and 0 from J; bases not matched to a gene: 14. DNA for the CDR3: TGTGCCACCAGTGGCACGACAGGGGTTCGCGGGATCTCCTACAATGAGCAGTTCTTC. The encoded protein is CATSGTTGVRGISYNEQFF.

V gene TRBV20-1 combines with J gene TRBJ2-1; no definite D call. Trimming took 6 bases from V and 8 from J, leaving 17 bases between them. Germline CDR1 reads DFQATT; CDR2 reads SNEGSKA (reference sequence). The CDR3 extends over 13 amino acids. CDR3 sequence (DNA): TGCAGTGCACGGACGGATCCTGGCGATGAGCAGTTCTTC. It yields the protein CSARTDPGDEQFF.